This TCR beta chain was obtained from a study of blood T cell repertoires in COVID-19. In the original workflow: How many nucleated cells were present was estimated from reference gene primer amplification. Only in-frame clones appear in the TCRdb table, and some are missing; sequencing was by immunoSEQ multiplex PCR. For V, J and clone size, that table is used; D and trimming come from the DNA. The table shows about 180,000 clones, with about 88% occurring only once. Germline V gene data show CDR1 as GTSNPN and CDR2 as SVGIG (reference sequence). Trimming removed 5 bases at V and 2 bases at J, with 10 bases between. The CDR3 contains 12 residues.

V and J are TRBV30 and TRBJ2-7; a weak D match, TRBD1 (5 bases). Material: peripheral blood. The receptor was isolated from a man aged 18 to 29 who had recovered from COVID-19. CDR3 DNA: TGTGCCTGGGACAGCAATACCTACGAGCAGTACTTC. Its protein product is CAWDSNTYEQYF.